A selection of T cell receptor beta chains follows, all from one sample in a study of T-cell memory formation after mild COVID-19. TCRdb re-derived calls from the 5' RACE reads in MiXCR, one entry per CDR3 protein. The sample lists approximately 410,000 distinct CDR3 sequences; roughly a quarter were seen once. The sequencing sample was made of PBMCs or a T cell subset sorted from them (not recorded which). Receptor source: an adult woman who had mild COVID-19 (a few samples of this study predate the infection). Cell type and time point are not known. Each CDR3 is given with its conserved first and last residue. A D gene is named only where the DNA matches it firmly. Expanded clones are given a class, and other clones once, few, many or no size at all.

cdr3_aa | cdr3_nt | v_call | d_call | clone_size | j_call
CASSQRGGSETQYF | TGCGCCAGCAGCCAGAGAGGCGGGAGCGAGACCCAGTACTTC | TRBV4-3 | TRBD2 | many | TRBJ2-5
CSARETVDEKLFF | TGCAGTGCTAGAGAGACAGTGGATGAAAAACTGTTTTTT | TRBV20-1 | - | - | TRBJ1-4
CATSDFGGSTGELFF | TGTGCCACCAGTGATTTTGGGGGTTCCACCGGGGAGCTGTTTTTT | TRBV24-1 | - | many | TRBJ2-2
CASSLPGRAREQFF | TGCGCCAGCAGCTTGCCGGGGAGGGCGAGGGAGCAGTTCTTC | TRBV5-1 | TRBD2 | - | TRBJ2-1
CASSARTGTGSIGMNTEAFF | TGTGCCAGCAGCGCCCGGACCGGGACAGGGAGTATTGGCATGAACACTGAAGCTTTCTTT | TRBV7-3 | TRBD1 | - | TRBJ1-1
CSASLKGSDTQYF | TGCAGTGCTTCCCTCAAGGGGTCAGATACGCAGTATTTT | TRBV20-1 | - | few | TRBJ2-3
CASTVGQAADTQYF | TGCGCCAGCACGGTAGGACAGGCTGCAGATACGCAGTATTTT | TRBV5-1 | TRBD1 | many | TRBJ2-3
CASSASGWLDTQYF | TGCGCCAGCAGCGCTTCGGGATGGCTGGATACGCAGTATTTT | TRBV5-1 | - | few | TRBJ2-3
CASSLDPGLVAFF | TGCGCCAGCAGCTTGGATCCCGGGTTGGTCGCTTTCTTT | TRBV5-1 | - | many | TRBJ1-1
CASSLESMHYEQYF | TGTGCCAGCAGCTTAGAGTCGATGCATTACGAGCAGTACTTC | TRBV7-8 | - | - | TRBJ2-7
CASSPNFYEQYF | TGCGCCAGCAGCCCCAACTTCTACGAGCAGTACTTC | TRBV4-3 | - | few | TRBJ2-7
CATSDFRAGTGTYNEQFF | TGTGCCACCAGTGACTTCCGTGCCGGGACGGGAACCTACAATGAGCAGTTCTTC | TRBV24-1 | - | few | TRBJ2-1
CATSDLPGVNTQYF | TGTGCCACCAGTGATCTGCCGGGGGTAAATACGCAGTATTTT | TRBV24-1 | - | - | TRBJ2-3
CASSLVGAGGVHEQYF | TGCGCCAGCAGCTTGGTAGGAGCGGGGGGCGTCCACGAGCAGTACTTC | TRBV5-1 | TRBD2 | few | TRBJ2-7